A single sample is the source of the 22 T cell receptor beta chains below, sequenced in a study of shared clonotypes between healthy human individuals. Measured with immunoSEQ multiplex PCR; TCRdb has only the in-frame clones, and not every one. The repertoire holds about 600,000 clones, with around 97% as singletons. The sample consisted of naive CD4+ T cells sorted from blood. Subset in this sample: CD45RA+ positively selected. The source is a woman aged 25 to 45 in good health.

The chain has TRBV4-1 and TRBJ2-3; 10 bases match TRBD2. Germline V lookup: CDR1 MGHRA, CDR2 YSYEKL. This CDR3 region has 17 residues. V was pared by 0 bases and J by 5 bases, with 8 bases of the junction left unmatched. The DNA for the CDR3 is TGCGCCAGCAGCCAAGATCTGGGAGCGGGGGGGCGAGATACGCAGTATTTT. This gives the protein CASSQDLGAGGRDTQYF.

The chain combines TRBV6-5 with TRBJ1-2, with TRBD1 matching 7 bases. The junction had 3 bases not matched to a gene; V was cut back by 0 bases and J by 2 bases. Germline CDR1 MNHEY, CDR2 SVGAGI. CDR3 length equals 15 residues. The CDR3: CASSYSGTANYGYTF. In DNA form, the CDR3 reads TGTGCCAGCAGTTACTCCGGGACAGCCAACTATGGCTACACCTTC.

This clone turned up a few times. The gene calls are TRBV4-1 and TRBJ1-1; no clear D gene. The CDR3 is made up of 13 amino acids. Per the germline V gene, CDR1 is MGHRA and CDR2 is YSYEKL. Trimming shortened V by 4 bases and J by 3 bases, and 9 bases separated the two germline ends. CDR3 DNA: TGCGCCAGCAGCCCTTTTGCGGACACTGAAGCTTTCTTT. This codes for CASSPFADTEAFF.

V is TRBV15 and J is TRBJ1-5; D remains ambiguous. The CDR3 is 20 residues long. V gave up 3 bases and J gave up 5 bases, with 29 bases separating them. Germline CDR1 reads LNHNV; CDR2 reads YYDKDF (reference sequence). The CDR3 DNA reads as TGTGCCACCAGCAGGTCAAGGGTTCGCCACCTTTCCAACGCTGATCAGCCCCAGCATTTT. Encoded protein: CATSRSRVRHLSNADQPQHF.

The chain recombines TRBV6-1 with TRBJ2-7; D is possibly TRBD2 (6 bases). The V gene's germline CDR1 is MNHNS and CDR2 SASEGT. The V gene lost 6 bases and the J gene lost 5 bases, with 20 bases spanning the gap. This CDR3 has 15 amino acids. CDR3 loop: CASSTEGAGSDEQYF. CDR3 in DNA: TGTGCCAGCAGCACGGAAGGGGCGGGAAGTGACGAGCAGTACTTC.

This chain joins TRBV6-4 and TRBJ2-3; 7 bases align to TRBD1. The CDR3 totals 15 residues. Unmatched junction bases numbered 5, after V lost 5 bases and J lost 0 bases. The germline V gene has CDR1 MRHNA and CDR2 SNTAGT. The CDR3 reads CASSPTGVSTDTQYF. The CDR3 DNA sequence: TGTGCCAGCAGTCCAACAGGGGTTAGCACAGATACGCAGTATTTT.

Points on this clone: Other nucleotide sequences from this sample produce the same CDR3. The gene calls are TRBV19 and TRBJ2-5; 10 bases fit TRBD2. Germline CDR1 and CDR2: LNHDA and SQIVND (reference sequence). With 3 bases clipped from V and 5 bases from J, the junction kept 3 bases outside the gene matches. The CDR3 sequence is 14 residues long. This CDR3 is CASSIRAGGETQYF. The CDR3 DNA is TGTGCCAGTAGTATCAGAGCGGGAGGGGAGACCCAGTACTTC.

The J gene is TRBJ2-2, the V gene TRBV5-1, with TRBD1 identical over 9 bases. Per germline, CDR1 SGHRS and CDR2 YFSETQ. The J segment lost 4 bases and the V segment lost 7 bases, leaving 5 bases of the junction unmatched. The CDR3 sequence is 14 residues long. Written as DNA, the CDR3 is TGCGCCAGCGGGACAGGGACGGGCACCGGGGAGCTGTTTTTT. Its protein product is CASGTGTGTGELFF.

The V and J genes are TRBV6-5 and TRBJ1-2, with 10 bases that match TRBD1. The CDR3 contains 14 residues. J gave up 7 bases and V 4 bases, and 6 bases lay outside the gene matches. The germline V gene encodes CDR1 MNHEY and CDR2 SVGAGI. CDR3 DNA sequence: TGTGCCAGCAGTTTGCCGGGACAGGGGAGTGGCTACACCTTC. Protein sequence: CASSLPGQGSGYTF.

This chain joins TRBV14 and TRBJ1-1; D might be TRBD1 (5 bases). CDR3 length: 14 residues. The V and J ends lost 6 bases and 0 bases respectively, with 11 bases between them. CDR1 and CDR2 (germline): SGHDN, FVKESK. The DNA for the CDR3 is TGTGCCAGCAGTTTAGGGACTATGAACACTGAAGCTTTCTTT. Its protein product is CASSLGTMNTEAFF.

In nucleotides, the CDR3 is TGTGCCAGCAGCGTACAGGGAGCAACTAATGAAAAACTGTTTTTT. Translated: CASSVQGATNEKLFF. This sequence joins TRBV7-9 and TRBJ1-4, with a weak D call TRBD1 (6 bases). The CDR3 is made up of 15 amino acids. V shed 5 bases and J shed 0 bases, with 10 bases lying between them. The germline gives CDR1 SEHNR, CDR2 FQNEAQ (reference sequence).

In its sample, this clone was seen once. This chain uses TRBV7-6 with TRBJ2-1; a possible D gene is TRBD1 (5 bases). The V end lost 4 bases, the J end lost 10 bases, and 11 bases lay between the germline ends. The germline CDR1 and CDR2 sequences are SGHVS and FNYEAQ. This CDR3 comprises 12 residues. CDR3 loop: CASSSLRTEQFF. The CDR3 DNA reads as TGTGCCAGCAGCTCCCTAAGGACAGAGCAGTTCTTC.

CDR3 residues: CASSDIGPVNTGELFF. The DNA of the CDR3 is TGTGCCAGCAGTGATATCGGGCCCGTGAACACCGGGGAGCTGTTTTTT. The J gene is TRBJ2-2, the V gene TRBV2; D uncertain. CDR3 length equals 16 residues. Trimming cost V 3 bases and J 1 base, with 12 bases left between them. Germline lookup yields CDR1 SNHLY and CDR2 FYNNEI.

The gene calls are TRBV1 and TRBJ1-2. TRBV1 is flagged as a pseudogene. This CDR3 region has 14 residues. The CDR3 DNA reads TGCACCAGCAGCAAGGGGGCGCGGGGGCATGGCTACACCTTC. Its protein product is CTSSKGARGHGYTF.

The chain links TRBV27 to TRBJ1-1; unclear D gene. V shed 0 bases and J shed 1 base, with 3 bases lying between them. The germline CDR1 and CDR2 sequences are MNHEY and SMNVEV (reference sequence). CDR3 length: 13 amino acids. This CDR3 reads CASSLSRNTEAFF. CDR3 DNA sequence: TGTGCCAGCAGTTTATCGAGGAACACTGAAGCTTTCTTT.

This clone was recorded a few times. This chain joins TRBV19 and TRBJ1-1; D not certain. Trimming left V 7 bases short and J 3 bases short, with 12 bases between. The CDR3 totals 13 residues. CDR1 is LNHDA and CDR2 is SQIVND in the germline V gene (reference sequence). Written as DNA, the CDR3 is TGTGCCAGTATGGGCCAATGGGACACTGAAGCTTTCTTT. Translating it yields CASMGQWDTEAFF.

The CDR3 protein is CATSRDGSRFGEQFF. DNA for the CDR3: TGTGCCACCAGCAGAGATGGCAGCCGATTCGGTGAGCAGTTCTTC. This rearrangement joins TRBV15 to TRBJ2-1; unclear D gene. CDR3 length: 15 amino acids. The ends were cut back, 0 bases at V and 9 bases at J, with 15 bases in the middle. Germline-derived CDR1 and CDR2 are LNHNV and YYDKDF (reference sequence). Filled out from reference TRBV15 and TRBJ2-1, the complete variable domain reads DAMVIQNPRYQVTQFGKPVTLSCSQTLNHNVMYWYQQKSSQAPKLLFHYYDKDFNNEADTPDNFQSRRPNTSFCFLDIRSPGLGDTAMYLCATSRDGSRFGEQFFGPGTRLTVL.

The V gene is TRBV20-1, the J gene TRBJ1-2; tentatively, D is TRBD1 (6 bases). With 4 bases removed from V and 6 bases from J, the gap between germline ends came to 9 bases. CDR1 and CDR2 from the germline V gene are DFQATT and SNEGSKA (reference sequence). The CDR3 is 11 amino acids. CDR3 bases: TGCAGTGCTATTTACAGGGATGGCTACACCTTC. It is translated as CSAIYRDGYTF.

This rearrangement joins TRBV6-8 to TRBJ2-1; 12 bases fit TRBD2. Germline V CDR1 and CDR2: MNHGY, SAAAGT. This CDR3 contains 16 residues. After removal of 6 bases from V and 7 bases from J, the junction contained 10 bases not matched to a gene. In nucleotides, the CDR3 is TGTGCCAGCAGAAGACTAGCGGGAGAGGTGGATAATGAGCAGTTCTTC. It encodes CASRRLAGEVDNEQFF.

This clone was observed once. In the same sample, other DNA sequences code for this CDR3. The gene calls are TRBV5-1 and TRBJ1-5; D is unresolved. Germline CDR1 and CDR2: SGHRS and YFSETQ. The CDR3 length is 15 residues. V lost 4 bases to trimming and J lost 1 base, with 12 bases between them. For the CDR3, the DNA is TGCGCCAGCAGCCCGACGGGAGCCAGCAATCAGCCCCAGCATTTT. Its protein is CASSPTGASNQPQHF.

The chain joins TRBV11-3 to TRBJ2-7, with 8 bases matching TRBD2. This CDR3 is 16 amino acids long. Germline trimming cut 5 bases from V and 6 bases from J; bases unmatched to any gene: 15. Germline V CDR1 and CDR2: SGHNT, YENEEA. CDR3 nucleotide sequence: TGTGCCAGCAGCAAACAGCACGGACTAGCAGCTCCCGAGCAGTACTTC. This encodes CASSKQHGLAAPEQYF. Using reference TRBV11-3 and TRBJ2-7 for the parts outside the CDR3, the full variable domain is EAGVVQSPRYKIIEKKQPVAFWCNPISGHNTLYWYLQNLGQGPELLIRYENEEAVDDSQLPKDRFSAERLKGVDSTLKIQPAELGDSAVYLCASSKQHGLAAPEQYFGPGTRLTVT.

The chain uses TRBV27 and TRBJ2-1; 8 bases match TRBD1. V shed 4 bases and J 2 bases; nucleotides not matched to a gene: 4. Per germline, CDR1 MNHEY and CDR2 SMNVEV (reference sequence). The CDR3 sequence is 15 residues long. In DNA, the CDR3 is TGTGCCAGCAGTTCGGACAGGGCCCCCTACAATGAGCAGTTCTTC. Residues: CASSSDRAPYNEQFF.